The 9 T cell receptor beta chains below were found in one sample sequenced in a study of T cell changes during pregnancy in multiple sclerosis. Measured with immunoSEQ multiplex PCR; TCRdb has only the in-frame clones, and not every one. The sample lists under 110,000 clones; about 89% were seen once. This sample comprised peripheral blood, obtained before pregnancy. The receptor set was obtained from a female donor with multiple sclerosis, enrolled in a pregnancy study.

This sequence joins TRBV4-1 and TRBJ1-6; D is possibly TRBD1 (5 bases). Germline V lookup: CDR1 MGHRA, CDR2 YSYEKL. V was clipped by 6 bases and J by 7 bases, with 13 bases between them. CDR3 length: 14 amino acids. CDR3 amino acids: CASRQPGGNSPLHF. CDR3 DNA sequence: TGCGCCAGCAGGCAGCCCGGGGGGAATTCACCCCTCCACTTT.

CDR3 in DNA: TGTGCCACCAACCAAGCGGGGCCTACCTACGAGCAGTACTTC. Its translation is CATNQAGPTYEQYF. The chain recombines TRBV6-5 with TRBJ2-7; 7 bases match TRBD2. The length of the CDR3 is 14 residues. Germline assignment: CDR1 MNHEY and CDR2 SVGAGI. The V and J ends lost 10 bases and 2 bases, in that order; junction bases with no gene match: 11.

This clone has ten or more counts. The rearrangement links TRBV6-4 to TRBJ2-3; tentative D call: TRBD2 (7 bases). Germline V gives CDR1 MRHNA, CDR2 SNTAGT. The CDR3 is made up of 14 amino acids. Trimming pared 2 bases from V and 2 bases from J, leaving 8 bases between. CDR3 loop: CASSDGGATDTQYF. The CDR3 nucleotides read TGTGCCAGCAGTGACGGGGGGGCCACAGATACGCAGTATTTT.

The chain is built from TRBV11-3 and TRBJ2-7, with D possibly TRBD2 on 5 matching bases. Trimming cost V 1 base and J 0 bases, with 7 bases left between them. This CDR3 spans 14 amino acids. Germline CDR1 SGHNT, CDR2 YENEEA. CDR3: CASSLGGASYEQYF. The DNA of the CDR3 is TGTGCCAGCAGCTTAGGGGGAGCCTCCTACGAGCAGTACTTC.

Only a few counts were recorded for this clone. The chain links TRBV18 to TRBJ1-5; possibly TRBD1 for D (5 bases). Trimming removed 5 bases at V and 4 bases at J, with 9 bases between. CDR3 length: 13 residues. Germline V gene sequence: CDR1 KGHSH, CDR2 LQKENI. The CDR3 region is CASSGQGNQPQHF. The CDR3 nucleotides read TGTGCCAGCTCAGGGCAGGGAAATCAGCCCCAGCATTTT.

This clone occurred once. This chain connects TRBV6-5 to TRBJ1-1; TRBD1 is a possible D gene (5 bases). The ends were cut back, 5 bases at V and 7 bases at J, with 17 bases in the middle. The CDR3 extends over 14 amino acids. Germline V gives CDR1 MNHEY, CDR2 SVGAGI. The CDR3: CASSGRQGAVEAFF. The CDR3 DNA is TGTGCCAGCAGTGGCCGACAAGGGGCGGTTGAAGCTTTCTTT.

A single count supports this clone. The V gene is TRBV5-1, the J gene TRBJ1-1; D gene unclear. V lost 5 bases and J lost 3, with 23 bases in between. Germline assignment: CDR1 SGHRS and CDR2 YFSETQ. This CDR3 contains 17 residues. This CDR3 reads CASSGVERTKSDTEAFF. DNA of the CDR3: TGCGCCAGCAGTGGGGTAGAGCGGACTAAATCGGACACTGAAGCTTTCTTT. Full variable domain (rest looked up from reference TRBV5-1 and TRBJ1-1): KAGVTQTPRYLIKTRGQQVTLSCSPISGHRSVSWYQQTPGQGLQFLFEYFSETQRNKGNFPGRFSGRQFSNSRSEMNVSTLELGDSALYLCASSGVERTKSDTEAFFGQGTRLTVV.

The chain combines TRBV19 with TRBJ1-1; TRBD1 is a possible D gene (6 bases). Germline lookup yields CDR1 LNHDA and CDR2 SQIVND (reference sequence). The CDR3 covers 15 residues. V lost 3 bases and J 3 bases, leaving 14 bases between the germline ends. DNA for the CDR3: TGTGCCAGTAGTATGTGGCAGGGGCCGTACACTGAAGCTTTCTTT. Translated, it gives CASSMWQGPYTEAFF.

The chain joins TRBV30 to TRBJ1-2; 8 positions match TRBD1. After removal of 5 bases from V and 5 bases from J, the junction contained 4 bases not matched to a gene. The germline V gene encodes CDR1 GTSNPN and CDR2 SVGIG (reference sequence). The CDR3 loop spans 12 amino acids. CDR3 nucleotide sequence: TGTGCCTGGGAGGGACAGGTGTATGGCTACACCTTC. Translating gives CAWEGQVYGYTF.